This is a list of T cell receptor beta chains from one sample in a study of T cells in Graves' hyperthyroidism and ophthalmopathy. TCRdb used MiXCR to reprocess the multiplex PCR reads, holding one entry per CDR3 protein. This table holds 600,000 to 700,000 distinct CDR3 sequences, 45% found once. The specimen sequenced was peripheral blood or thyroid tissue (not recorded which). These receptors all stem from an adult man with Graves' disease, either hyperthyroidism or ophthalmopathy (not recorded which). CDR3s include the opening cysteine and the closing phenylalanine or tryptophan. Each record gives: V gene, CDR3 protein.

TRBV24-1	CATSDPRFPKTQYF
TRBV24-1	CATSDDRDRGRPTYEQYF
TRBV7-2	CASSNGRGGYTF
TRBV6-6	CASSYSFRGAMNTEAFF
TRBV29-1	CSGGQGWDEKLFF
TRBV11-2	CASSFGQGARETQYF
TRBV12-3/TRBV12-4	CASRRRSSNQPQHF
TRBV2	CASSRGLGTEAFF
TRBV11-2	CASSQGGSRETQYF
TRBV20-1	CSARDQMNTEAFF
TRBV2	CASSPGVGQPQHF
TRBV5-5	CASSLWDSSGNTIYF
TRBV12-3/TRBV12-4	CASSLRVGPDTQYF
TRBV7-9	CASSLSPGDTEAFF
TRBV7-3	CASSRFARAGSPLHF
TRBV24-1	CATSDSTFYGYTF
TRBV19	CASSLEGLETQYF
TRBV7-8	CVSSLMQGEKLFF
TRBV25-1	CASSLDRGVFGNTIYF
TRBV9	CASSPREGWSPLHF
TRBV24-1	CATSVSGDYGYTF
TRBV2	CASSPGLHEQYF
TRBV12-3/TRBV12-4	CASKFKMNYGYTF
TRBV6-5	CASSYVRAAGREAFF
TRBV2	CASNRDTEAFF
TRBV19	CASSIDDSIAALHF
TRBV20-1	CSARRWAGQPQHF